This entry describes one TCR beta chain. This specimen comes from a study of OX40 agonist ivuxolimab in advanced cancers. Study-wide background: The dose-escalation group included hepatocellular carcinoma, melanoma, renal cell carcinoma and head and neck cancer.

The V gene's germline CDR1 is SGHRS and CDR2 YFSETQ. The CDR3 runs 17 residues. The V and J ends lost 0 bases and 4 bases respectively, with 17 bases between them. Assay used: immunoSEQ multiplex PCR; TCRdb lists only in-frame clones, some missing. Of about 84,000 clones listed, approximately 84% are singletons. J is TRBJ1-5 and V is TRBV5-1; D is perhaps TRBD1 (5 bases). This receptor was taken from an adult with an advanced solid tumor such as melanoma, head and neck, liver or kidney cancer. The sequences come from CD4+ or CD8+ T cells sorted from blood, collected in a trial of the OX40 agonist ivuxolimab. CDR3 protein: CASSLVPGGDDNQPQHF. DNA of the CDR3: TGCGCCAGCAGCTTGGTCCCCGGAGGGGATGATAATCAGCCCCAGCATTTT.